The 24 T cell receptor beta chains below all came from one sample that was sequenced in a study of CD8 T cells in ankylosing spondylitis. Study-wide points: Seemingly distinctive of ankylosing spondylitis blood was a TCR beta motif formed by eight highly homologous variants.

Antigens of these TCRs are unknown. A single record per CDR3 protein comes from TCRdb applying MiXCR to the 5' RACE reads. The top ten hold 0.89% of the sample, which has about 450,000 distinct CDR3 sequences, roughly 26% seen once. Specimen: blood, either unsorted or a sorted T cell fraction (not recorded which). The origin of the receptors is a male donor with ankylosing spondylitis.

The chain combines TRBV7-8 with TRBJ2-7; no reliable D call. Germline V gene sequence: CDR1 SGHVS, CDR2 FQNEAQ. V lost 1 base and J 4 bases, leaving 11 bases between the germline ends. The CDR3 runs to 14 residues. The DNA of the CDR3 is TGTGCCAGCAGCTTAGTGGTGGGGAAGTACGAGCAGTACGTC. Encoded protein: CASSLVVGKYEQYV.

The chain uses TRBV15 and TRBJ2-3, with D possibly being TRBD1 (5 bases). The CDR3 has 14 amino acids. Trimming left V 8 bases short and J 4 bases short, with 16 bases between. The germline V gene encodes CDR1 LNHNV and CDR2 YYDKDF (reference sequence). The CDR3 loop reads CATVRGDPPDTQYF. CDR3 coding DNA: TGTGCCACCGTAAGGGGCGACCCCCCAGATACGCAGTATTTT.

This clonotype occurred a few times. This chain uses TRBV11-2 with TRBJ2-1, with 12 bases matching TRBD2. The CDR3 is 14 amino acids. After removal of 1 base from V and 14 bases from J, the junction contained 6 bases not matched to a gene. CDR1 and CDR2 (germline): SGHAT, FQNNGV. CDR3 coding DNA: TGTGCCAGCAGCTTAGTACTAGCGGGGGGAATGGAGTTCTTC. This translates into CASSLVLAGGMEFF. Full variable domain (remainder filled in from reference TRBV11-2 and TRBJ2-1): EAGVAQSPRYKIIEKRQSVAFWCNPISGHATLYWYQQILGQGPKLLIQFQNNGVVDDSQLPKDRFSAERLKGVDSTLKIQPAKLEDSAVYLCASSLVLAGGMEFFGPGTRLTVL.

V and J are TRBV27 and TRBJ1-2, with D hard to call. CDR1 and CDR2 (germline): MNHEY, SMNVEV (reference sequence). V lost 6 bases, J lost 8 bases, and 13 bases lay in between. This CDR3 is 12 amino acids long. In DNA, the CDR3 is TGTGCCAGCAGCCTGAGGGCCCAGGGCTACACCTTC. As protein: CASSLRAQGYTF.

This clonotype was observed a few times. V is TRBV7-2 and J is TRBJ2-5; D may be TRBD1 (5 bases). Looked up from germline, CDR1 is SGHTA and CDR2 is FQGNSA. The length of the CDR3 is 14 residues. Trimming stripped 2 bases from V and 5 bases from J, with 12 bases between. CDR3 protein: CASSLQGGDETQYF. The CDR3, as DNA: TGTGCCAGCAGCTTACAGGGTGGGGATGAGACCCAGTACTTC. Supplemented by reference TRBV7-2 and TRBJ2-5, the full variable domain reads GAGVSQSPSNKVTEKGKDVELRCDPISGHTALYWYRQSLGQGLEFLIYFQGNSAPDKSGLPSDRFSAERTGGSVSTLTIQRTQQEDSAVYLCASSLQGGDETQYFGPGTRLLVL.

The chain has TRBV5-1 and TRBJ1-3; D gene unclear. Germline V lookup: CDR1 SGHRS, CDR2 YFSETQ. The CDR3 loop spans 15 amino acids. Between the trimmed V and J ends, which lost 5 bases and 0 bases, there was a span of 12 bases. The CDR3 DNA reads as TGCGCCAGCAGGGGAGGTCAGAGCTCTGGAAACACCATATATTTT. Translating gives CASRGGQSSGNTIYF.

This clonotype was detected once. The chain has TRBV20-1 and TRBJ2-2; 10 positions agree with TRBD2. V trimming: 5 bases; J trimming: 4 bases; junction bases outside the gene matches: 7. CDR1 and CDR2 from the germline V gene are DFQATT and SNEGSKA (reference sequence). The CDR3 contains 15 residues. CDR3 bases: TGCAGTGCTCCTCCTAGCGGGAGTGGCACCGGGGAGCTGTTTTTT. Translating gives CSAPPSGSGTGELFF.

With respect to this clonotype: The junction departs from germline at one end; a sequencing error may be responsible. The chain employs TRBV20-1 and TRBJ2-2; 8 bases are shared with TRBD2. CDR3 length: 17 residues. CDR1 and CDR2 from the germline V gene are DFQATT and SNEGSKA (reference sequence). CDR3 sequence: CCANSLSGTTGTGELFF. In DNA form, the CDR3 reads TGCTGTGCTAACAGCCTTAGCGGGACCACCGGGACCGGGGAGCTGTTTTTT.

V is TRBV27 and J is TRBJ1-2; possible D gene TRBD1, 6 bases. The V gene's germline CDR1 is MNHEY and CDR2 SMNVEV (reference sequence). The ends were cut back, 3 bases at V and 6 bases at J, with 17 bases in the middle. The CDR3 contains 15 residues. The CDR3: CASSFIGTRGHGYTF. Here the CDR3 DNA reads TGTGCCAGCAGTTTCATCGGGACCAGGGGTCATGGCTACACCTTC.

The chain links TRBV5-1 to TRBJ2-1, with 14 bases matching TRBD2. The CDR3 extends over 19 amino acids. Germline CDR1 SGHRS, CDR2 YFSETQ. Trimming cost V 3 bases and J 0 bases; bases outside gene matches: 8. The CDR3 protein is CASSYGTSGSWDSYNEQFF. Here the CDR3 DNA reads TGCGCCAGCAGCTACGGGACTAGCGGGAGTTGGGACTCCTACAATGAGCAGTTCTTC. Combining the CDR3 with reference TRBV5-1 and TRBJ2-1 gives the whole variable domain KAGVTQTPRYLIKTRGQQVTLSCSPISGHRSVSWYQQTPGQGLQFLFEYFSETQRNKGNFPGRFSGRQFSNSRSEMNVSTLELGDSALYLCASSYGTSGSWDSYNEQFFGPGTRLTVL.

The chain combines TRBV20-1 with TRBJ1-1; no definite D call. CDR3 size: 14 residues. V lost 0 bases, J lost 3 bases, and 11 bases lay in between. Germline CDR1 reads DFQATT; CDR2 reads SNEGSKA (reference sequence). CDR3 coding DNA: TGCAGTGCTAGAGATGTATGGCTTGACACTGAAGCTTTCTTT. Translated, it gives CSARDVWLDTEAFF.

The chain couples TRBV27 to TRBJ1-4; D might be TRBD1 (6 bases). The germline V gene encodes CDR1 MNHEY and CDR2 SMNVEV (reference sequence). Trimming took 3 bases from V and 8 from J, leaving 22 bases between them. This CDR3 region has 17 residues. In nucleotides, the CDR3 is TGTGCCAGCAGTTTCTCCGGGCGAGGGGGAGGACGCGAAAAACTGTTTTTT. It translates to CASSFSGRGGGREKLFF. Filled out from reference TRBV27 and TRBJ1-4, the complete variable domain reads EAQVTQNPRYLITVTGKKLTVTCSQNMNHEYMSWYRQDPGLGLRQIYYSMNVEVTDKGDVPEGYKVSRKEKRNFPLILESPSPNQTSLYFCASSFSGRGGGREKLFFGSGTQLSVL.

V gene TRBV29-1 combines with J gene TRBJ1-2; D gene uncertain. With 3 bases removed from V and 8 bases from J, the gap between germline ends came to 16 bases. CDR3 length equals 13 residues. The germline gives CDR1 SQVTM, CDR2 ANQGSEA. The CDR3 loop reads CSVDSVRGKGYTF. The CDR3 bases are TGCAGCGTTGATTCTGTCCGGGGAAAGGGCTACACCTTC.

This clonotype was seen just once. As DNA, the CDR3 is TGCAGCTCAGGGGACATGAACACTGAAGCTTTCTTT. It specifies CSSGDMNTEAFF. The chain combines TRBV29-1 with TRBJ1-1; tentatively, D is TRBD1 (6 bases). The CDR3 runs 12 residues. V shed 8 bases and J shed 0 bases, with 10 bases lying between them. Germline V gives CDR1 SQVTM, CDR2 ANQGSEA.

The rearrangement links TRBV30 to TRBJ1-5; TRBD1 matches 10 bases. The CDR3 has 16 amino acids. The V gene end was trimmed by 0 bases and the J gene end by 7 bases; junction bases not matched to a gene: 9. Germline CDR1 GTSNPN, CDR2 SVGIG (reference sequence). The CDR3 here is CAWSVHGTGAGQPQHF. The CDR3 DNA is TGTGCCTGGAGTGTACACGGGACAGGGGCCGGCCAGCCCCAGCATTTT.

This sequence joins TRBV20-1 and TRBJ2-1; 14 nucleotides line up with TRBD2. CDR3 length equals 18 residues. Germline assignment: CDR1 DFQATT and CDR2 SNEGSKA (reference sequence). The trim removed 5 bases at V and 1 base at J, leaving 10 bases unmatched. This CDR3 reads CSAHGTSGGLISYNEQFF. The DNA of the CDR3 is TGCAGTGCTCATGGGACTAGCGGGGGCCTAATTTCCTACAATGAGCAGTTCTTC.

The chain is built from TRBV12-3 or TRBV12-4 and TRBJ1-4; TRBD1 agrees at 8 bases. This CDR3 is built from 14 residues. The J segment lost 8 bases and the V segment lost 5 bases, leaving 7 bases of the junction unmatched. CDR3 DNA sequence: TGTGCCAGCAGTCCGCAGGGGGCAAAAGAAAAACTGTTTTTT. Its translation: CASSPQGAKEKLFF.

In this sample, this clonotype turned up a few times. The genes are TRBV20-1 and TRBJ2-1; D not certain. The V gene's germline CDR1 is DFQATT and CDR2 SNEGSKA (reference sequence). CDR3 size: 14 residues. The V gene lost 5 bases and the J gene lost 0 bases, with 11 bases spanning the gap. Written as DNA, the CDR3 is TGCAGTGCTCCCGGGTCCTACTCCTACAATGAGCAGTTCTTC. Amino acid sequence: CSAPGSYSYNEQFF.

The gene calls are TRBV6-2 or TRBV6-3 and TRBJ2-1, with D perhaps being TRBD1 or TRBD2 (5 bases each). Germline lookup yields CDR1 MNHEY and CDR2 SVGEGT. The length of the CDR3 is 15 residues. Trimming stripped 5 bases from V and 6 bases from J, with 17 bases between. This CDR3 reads CASSPGKKRGNEQFF. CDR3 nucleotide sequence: TGTGCCAGCAGTCCGGGGAAAAAAAGGGGCAATGAGCAGTTCTTC.

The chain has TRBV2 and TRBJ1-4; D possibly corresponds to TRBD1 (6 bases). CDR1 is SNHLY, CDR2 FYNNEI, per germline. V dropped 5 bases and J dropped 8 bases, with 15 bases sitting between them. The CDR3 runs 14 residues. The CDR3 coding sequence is TGTGCCAGCAGTACCGGGGGGGGCTGGGAAAAACTGTTTTTT. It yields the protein CASSTGGGWEKLFF.

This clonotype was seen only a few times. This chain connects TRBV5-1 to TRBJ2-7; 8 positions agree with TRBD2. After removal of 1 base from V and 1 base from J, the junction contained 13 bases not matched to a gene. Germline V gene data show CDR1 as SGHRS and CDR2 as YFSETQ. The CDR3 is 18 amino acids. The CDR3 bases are TGCGCCAGCAGCTTGAATTGGGACAAGCGGGAGTCTTCCTACGAGCAGTACTTC. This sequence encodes CASSLNWDKRESSYEQYF.

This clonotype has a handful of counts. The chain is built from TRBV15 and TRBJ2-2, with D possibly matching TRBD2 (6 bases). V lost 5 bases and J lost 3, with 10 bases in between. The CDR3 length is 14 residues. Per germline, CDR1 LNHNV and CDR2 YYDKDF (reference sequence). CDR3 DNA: TGTGCCACCAGCCCGGGACTGTACACCGGGGAGCTGTTTTTT. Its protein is CATSPGLYTGELFF.

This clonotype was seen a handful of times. DNA of the CDR3: TGTGCTAGTGGTTTGTCGCTACAGGGAACTGATGAGCAGTTCTTC. Its protein is CASGLSLQGTDEQFF. The rearrangement uses TRBV12-5 and TRBJ2-1; D might be TRBD1 (6 bases). This CDR3 region has 15 residues. V was shortened by 2 bases and J by 8 bases, with 16 bases between the two germline ends. The V gene's germline CDR1 is LGHNT and CDR2 FRNRAP.

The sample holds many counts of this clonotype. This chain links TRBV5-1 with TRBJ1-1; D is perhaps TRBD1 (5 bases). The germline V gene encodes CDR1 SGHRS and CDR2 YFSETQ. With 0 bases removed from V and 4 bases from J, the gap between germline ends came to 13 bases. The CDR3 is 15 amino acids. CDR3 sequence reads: CASSLGVRDGTEAFF. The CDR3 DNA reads TGCGCCAGCAGCTTGGGGGTCAGGGACGGCACTGAAGCTTTCTTT.